This record covers a single TCR beta chain. Its antigen is currently unknown. Libraries were prepared by immunoSEQ multiplex PCR; TCRdb keeps only in-frame clonotypes and omits some of them. There are 400,000 or so clones in the sample; 88% occur only once, and 3.5% lies in the top ten. Germline CDR1 SEHNR, CDR2 FQNEAQ (reference sequence). The CDR3 is made up of 15 amino acids. Trimming took 5 bases from V and 0 from J; bases not matched to a gene: 6. The data were obtained in a study of Ad26.COV2.S vaccination and SARS-CoV-2 variants. Notes on the study in general: It was vaccine recipients, not placebo recipients, who had the higher spike-specific TCR breadth.

As for treatment: about 20 received Ad26.COV2.S at low or high dose, single or two shots; several received placebo; per-sample allocation not given. The samples were gathered on day 63 after the first injection of vaccine or placebo. The receptor comes from a person between 18 and 59 years old who received the Ad26.COV2.S COVID-19 vaccine or a placebo. This rearrangement joins TRBV7-9 to TRBJ1-1, with TRBD1 identical over 7 bases. Sequenced material: peripheral blood, taken in a trial of Ad26.COV2.S vaccine versus placebo. CDR3 nucleotide sequence: TGTGCCAGCAGCAAGTTGACAGGGATGAACACTGAAGCTTTCTTT. Translating it yields CASSKLTGMNTEAFF.